This T cell receptor (beta chain) is drawn from a study of cytomegalovirus exposure and HLA in healthy donors. Vbeta (60) and Jbeta (13) primers were used in the PCR. Assay used: immunoSEQ multiplex PCR; TCRdb lists only in-frame clones, some missing. The data contain fewer than 200,000 clones, 82% of them seen just once; the ten biggest clones take up about 1.5%. The CDR3 has 13 residues. Germline assignment: CDR1 SQVTM and CDR2 ANQGSEA. With 3 bases removed from V and 1 base from J, the gap between germline ends came to 9 bases. The chain carries TRBV29-1 and TRBJ2-5, with D unresolved. Sequencing used PBMCs. The TCR originated in a male donor in good health and CMV-seronegative. The CDR3 DNA sequence: TGCAGCGTTGAGCCAGGTGCCCAAGAGACCCAGTACTTC. It translates to CSVEPGAQETQYF.